The clone carrying this TCR beta chain has a count of ten or more. Its target is unknown. Previously, flow cytometry had revealed CD8+CD57+ cell expansion in the patients chosen for sequencing. Blood came from patients not yet given any therapy. Genomic DNA provided the template from which TCR beta VDJ and CDR3 profiles were obtained. MiXCR, run by TCRdb on the reads, gives a single entry per CDR3 protein. Found here are some 120,000 distinct CDR3 sequences, approximately 36% of them singletons; the top ten hold over 2%. The sample belongs to a study of CD8+CD57+ T cells in acquired aplastic anemia. About the research overall: 3.2 ug was the average amount of DNA from sorted CD4+ and CD8+ cells. Study conclusions and caveats: Levels of CD8+ Simpson's diversity were not significantly distinct in patients versus controls. Twenty-nine shared CD8+ CDR3s appeared highly expressed within patients' immunodominant clones.

Trimming cost V 0 bases and J 6 bases, with 11 bases left between them. The CDR3 is 13 residues long. Per germline, CDR1 DFQATT and CDR2 SNEGSKA (reference sequence). The chain employs TRBV20-1 and TRBJ1-2; D is perhaps TRBD1 (5 bases). The sequence derives from a human donor with aplastic anemia. The sequenced material came from sorted CD4+, CD8+, or CD8+CD57+ T cells (not recorded which) from PBMCs. Written as DNA, the CDR3 is TGCAGTGCTAGAGACGCCCGGGGCCATGGCTACACCTTC. The encoded protein is CSARDARGHGYTF.